The 31 T cell receptor beta chains below come from one sample, sequenced in a study of T cell changes during pregnancy in multiple sclerosis. Sequenced by immunoSEQ multiplex PCR; TCRdb stores in-frame clones only, minus some. Among some 60,000 clones listed, 90% were seen once. The material was peripheral blood, obtained in the third trimester of pregnancy. The receptors shown here come from a female donor in good health, enrolled as a control in a pregnancy study.

The DNA of the CDR3 is TGTGCCAGCAGCTCGGCAACTAATGAAAAACTGTTTTTT. Encoded protein: CASSSATNEKLFF. This chain connects TRBV11-3 to TRBJ1-4; D is unresolved. CDR1 is SGHNT, CDR2 YENEEA, per germline. CDR3 length equals 13 residues. V was cut by 4 bases and J by 0 bases, with 3 bases left in between.

The rearrangement links TRBV5-1 to TRBJ2-5, with D perhaps matching TRBD1 (6 bases). CDR1 and CDR2 from the germline V gene are SGHRS and YFSETQ. CDR3 size: 16 residues. The V gene lost 4 bases and the J gene lost 1 base, with 17 bases spanning the gap. This CDR3 reads CASSPSGAGVQETQYF. CDR3 nucleotide sequence: TGCGCCAGCAGCCCCTCAGGGGCAGGGGTCCAAGAGACCCAGTACTTC.

CDR3 residues: CASSTTARTGAGNTEAFF. CDR3 in DNA: TGTGCCAGTAGTACCACAGCTCGTACAGGGGCAGGGAACACTGAAGCTTTCTTT. V gene TRBV19 combines with J gene TRBJ1-1; TRBD1 matches at 7 bases. The ends lost 4 bases at V and 1 base at J; junction bases unmatched: 15. This CDR3 contains 18 residues. Germline V gives CDR1 LNHDA, CDR2 SQIVND (reference sequence).

The J gene is TRBJ2-1, the V gene TRBV4-2; D perhaps matches TRBD2 (5 bases). CDR3 size: 16 residues. V was cut by 0 bases and J by 0 bases, with 9 bases left in between. The V gene's germline CDR1 is LGHNA and CDR2 YNFKEQ. The CDR3 spells CASSQDLSGSYNEQFF. For the CDR3, the DNA is TGTGCCAGCAGCCAAGATCTCAGCGGCTCCTACAATGAGCAGTTCTTC.

This clone occurred once. V is TRBV10-3 and J is TRBJ2-7; 13 positions match TRBD2. The junction had 6 bases not matched to a gene; V was cut back by 7 bases and J by 3 bases. CDR3 length: 15 amino acids. CDR1 ENHRY and CDR2 SYGVKD come from the germline V gene. The CDR3, as DNA: TGTGCCATCAAAGCCGGGACTAGCGGGAACTACGAGCAGTACTTC. This gives the protein CAIKAGTSGNYEQYF.

This sequence joins TRBV7-9 and TRBJ2-1; perhaps TRBD1 as D (6 bases). The germline V and J ends were trimmed by 1 base and 4 bases, with 14 bases remaining between them. The CDR3 length is 16 residues. The germline gives CDR1 SEHNR, CDR2 FQNEAQ (reference sequence). The CDR3 is CASSLDTGLAYNEQFF. As DNA, the CDR3 is TGTGCCAGCAGCTTAGACACAGGGTTAGCGTACAATGAGCAGTTCTTC.

This sequence joins TRBV30 and TRBJ1-6; TRBD1 aligns across 7 bases. The J segment lost 0 bases and the V segment lost 2 bases, leaving 10 bases of the junction unmatched. The V gene's germline CDR1 is GTSNPN and CDR2 SVGIG (reference sequence). The CDR3 is made up of 18 amino acids. CDR3 in DNA: TGTGCCTGGAGTCCCAGAGGGGGCCGGGCCTCCTATAATTCACCCCTCCACTTT. Residues: CAWSPRGGRASYNSPLHF.

The V call is TRBV19, the J call TRBJ2-1, with 10 bases that match TRBD2. The CDR3 consists of 16 residues. With V trimmed by 4 bases and J by 0 bases, 3 bases remained unmatched. CDR1 and CDR2 from the germline V gene are LNHDA and SQIVND (reference sequence). The CDR3 nucleotides are TGTGCCAGTAGTACTAGCGGGAGCTTCTCCTACAATGAGCAGTTCTTC. Translation: CASSTSGSFSYNEQFF.

J is TRBJ1-5 and V is TRBV27; no clear D. Germline assignment: CDR1 MNHEY and CDR2 SMNVEV (reference sequence). The length of the CDR3 is 16 residues. Trimming removed 4 bases from V and 3 bases from J, with 16 bases in between. The DNA for the CDR3 is TGTGCCAGCAGTTATAGGCCACCGGGAAACAATCAGCCCCAGCATTTT. Translating it yields CASSYRPPGNNQPQHF.

The V call is TRBV11-2, the J call TRBJ1-5; D is ambiguous. CDR3 size: 13 residues. V lost 2 bases, J lost 2 bases, and 4 bases lay in between. Germline CDR1 is SGHAT and CDR2 is FQNNGV. CDR3 DNA: TGTGCCAGCAGCTTACTCGGCAATCAGCCCCAGCATTTT. Its translation: CASSLLGNQPQHF.

The rearrangement links TRBV13 to TRBJ1-2; D is unresolved. V lost 5 bases and J 0 bases, leaving 10 bases between the germline ends. CDR1 and CDR2 from the germline V gene are PRHDT and FYEKMQ (reference sequence). This CDR3 has 14 residues. DNA of the CDR3: TGTGCCAGCAGCCCAGAGGGTGCTAACTATGGCTACACCTTC. Its protein is CASSPEGANYGYTF.

J is TRBJ1-1 and V is TRBV27; D might be TRBD1 (5 bases). Germline lookup yields CDR1 MNHEY and CDR2 SMNVEV (reference sequence). The CDR3 loop spans 15 amino acids. The germline V and J ends were trimmed by 2 bases and 4 bases, with 14 bases remaining between them. This chain's CDR3 is CASSLGSGLGTEAFF. In nucleotides, the CDR3 is TGTGCCAGCAGTTTAGGGTCAGGGTTGGGCACTGAAGCTTTCTTT.

The V call is TRBV6-6, the J call TRBJ1-5, with D perhaps TRBD1 (6 bases). The V and J ends lost 6 bases and 1 base respectively, with 16 bases between them. The CDR3 covers 16 residues. CDR1 MNHNY and CDR2 SVGAGI come from the germline V gene (reference sequence). The CDR3 bases are TGTGCCAGCAGCTACAGGGAGGTATCGAGCAATCAGCCCCAGCATTTT. It translates to CASSYREVSSNQPQHF.

The rearrangement links TRBV6-6 to TRBJ2-1; TRBD2 agrees at 14 bases. There are 15 residues in the CDR3. Germline V gene sequence: CDR1 MNHNY, CDR2 SVGAGI (reference sequence). Trimming at V came to 2 bases and at J to 7 bases, leaving 1 base not matched to a gene. The CDR3 spells CASSYGTSGRNEQFF. In DNA, the CDR3 is TGTGCCAGCAGTTACGGGACTAGCGGGAGAAATGAGCAGTTCTTC.

The chain combines TRBV9 with TRBJ2-5; 10 bases are a match to TRBD2. Germline V CDR1 and CDR2: SGDLS, YYNGEE. CDR3 length: 15 amino acids. V shed 2 bases, J shed 4 bases, and the junction held 5 bases outside the gene matches. In DNA form, the CDR3 reads TGTGCCAGCAGCGTCGCTAGCGGGAGAGGAGAGACCCAGTACTTC. Residues: CASSVASGRGETQYF.

This sequence joins TRBV6-6 and TRBJ2-7; D remains unclear. The CDR3 contains 12 residues. Germline lookup yields CDR1 MNHNY and CDR2 SVGAGI (reference sequence). V lost 0 bases and J lost 6, with 6 bases in between. The CDR3 reads CASSYSGFEQYF. The CDR3 DNA sequence: TGTGCCAGCAGTTACTCCGGGTTCGAGCAGTACTTC.

The rearrangement links TRBV11-2 to TRBJ2-1; a weak D match, TRBD2 (5 bases). This CDR3 spans 16 amino acids. Trimming cost V 4 bases and J 4 bases, with 17 bases left between them. Per the germline V gene, CDR1 is SGHAT and CDR2 is FQNNGV. CDR3 sequence (DNA): TGTGCCAGCAGCTACCCTTCAGCTAGCAGTTACAATGAGCAGTTCTTC. It encodes CASSYPSASSYNEQFF.

The CDR3 bases are TGTGCCGTACGAAGAGACAGAGCTAACTATGGCTACACCTTC. Translating it yields CAVRRDRANYGYTF. The rearrangement uses TRBV15 and TRBJ1-2; TRBD1 might be the D (5 bases). Trimming removed 11 bases at V and 0 bases at J, with 16 bases between. The CDR3 consists of 14 residues. Germline-derived CDR1 and CDR2 are LNHNV and YYDKDF (reference sequence).

This clone was observed a handful of times. The chain employs TRBV19 and TRBJ1-5; D gene unclear. Germline values: CDR1 LNHDA, CDR2 SQIVND (reference sequence). The V end lost 4 bases, the J end lost 4 bases, and 8 bases lay between the germline ends. This CDR3 has 13 amino acids. CDR3 sequence (DNA): TGTGCCAGTAGTACCGGGTTAAATCAGCCCCAGCATTTT. Its translation: CASSTGLNQPQHF.

The J gene is TRBJ2-7, the V gene TRBV27, with a weak D call TRBD2 (5 bases). The V end lost 4 bases, the J end lost 3 bases, and 16 bases lay between the germline ends. The CDR3 spans 15 residues. CDR1 and CDR2 from the germline V gene are MNHEY and SMNVEV (reference sequence). The chain's CDR3 is CASSSFEGRFYEQYF. CDR3 bases: TGTGCCAGCAGTTCCTTCGAGGGCCGCTTCTACGAGCAGTACTTC.

The CDR3 DNA reads as TGTGCCAGCAGCTTAGTTCGGGTTGGGAGGGCCGGAAATGAGCAGTTCTTC. Residues: CASSLVRVGRAGNEQFF. The chain is built from TRBV7-2 and TRBJ2-1; 7 bases align to TRBD2. V was pared by 1 base and J by 7 bases, with 13 bases of the junction left unmatched. Germline V gene lookup returns CDR1 SGHTA and CDR2 FQGNSA. This CDR3 has 17 amino acids.

The chain links TRBV27 to TRBJ2-7; 7 nucleotides match TRBD1. Germline trimming cut 6 bases from V and 0 bases from J; bases unmatched to any gene: 11. From germline, CDR1 is MNHEY and CDR2 SMNVEV (reference sequence). The CDR3 extends over 16 amino acids. The CDR3, as DNA: TGTGCCAGCAGGCATTGGGCAGGGGGAAGCTCCTACGAGCAGTACTTC. Translation gives CASRHWAGGSSYEQYF.

The chain uses TRBV30 and TRBJ1-1, with D possibly TRBD1 on 6 matching bases. This CDR3 has 12 residues. The V end was cut by 0 bases, the J end by 7 bases, with 9 bases between. Germline V CDR1 and CDR2: GTSNPN, SVGIG (reference sequence). CDR3 sequence: CAWSVGGHEAFF. DNA of the CDR3: TGTGCCTGGAGTGTAGGGGGACATGAAGCTTTCTTT.

J is TRBJ2-3 and V is TRBV4-3; perhaps TRBD1 as D (5 bases). V dropped 3 bases and J dropped 6 bases, with 10 bases sitting between them. This CDR3 has 13 amino acids. Germline values: CDR1 LGHNA, CDR2 YSLEER. The CDR3, as DNA: TGCGCCAGCAGCCAGGGGCGGCTGGATACGCAGTATTTT. Encoded protein: CASSQGRLDTQYF.

The chain has TRBV2 and TRBJ2-1; 10 nucleotides match TRBD1. The CDR3 runs 15 residues. Trimming took 6 bases from V and 3 from J; bases not matched to a gene: 5. CDR1 is SNHLY and CDR2 is FYNNEI in the germline V gene. The CDR3 loop is CASSLGQGNYNEQFF. The CDR3, as DNA: TGTGCCAGCAGCCTGGGACAGGGGAACTACAATGAGCAGTTCTTC.

The chain links TRBV4-3 to TRBJ2-5, with 10 bases matching TRBD2. Per the germline V gene, CDR1 is LGHNA and CDR2 is YSLEER. V dropped 0 bases and J dropped 4; count of bases not matched to a gene: 2. This CDR3 comprises 15 residues. CDR3 loop: CASSQEPSGRETQYF. The CDR3 DNA is TGCGCCAGCAGCCAAGAACCTAGCGGGAGAGAGACCCAGTACTTC.

CDR3 in amino acids: CASSQDGTWTGELFF. CDR3 nucleotide sequence: TGTGCCAGCAGCCAAGACGGGACATGGACCGGGGAGCTGTTTTTT. This chain links TRBV4-2 with TRBJ2-2; D might be TRBD1 (6 bases). The CDR3 length is 15 residues. Germline V gene data show CDR1 as LGHNA and CDR2 as YNFKEQ. The V and J ends lost 0 bases and 5 bases respectively, with 10 bases between them.

The chain combines TRBV29-1 with TRBJ1-2, with a tentative D call TRBD1 (6 bases). Germline V gene sequence: CDR1 SQVTM, CDR2 ANQGSEA. The CDR3 is 12 residues long. V gave up 7 bases and J gave up 3 bases, with 12 bases separating them. In DNA, the CDR3 is TGCAGCGCCGGACCAGGGGACTATGGCTACACCTTC. This translates into CSAGPGDYGYTF.

The chain has TRBV11-3 and TRBJ1-6, with D unclear. The germline CDR1 and CDR2 sequences are SGHNT and YENEEA. Between the trimmed V and J ends, which lost 4 bases and 1 base, there was a span of 8 bases. The CDR3 length is 15 residues. Here the CDR3 reads CASSSGDSYNSPLHF. The CDR3 DNA follows: TGTGCCAGCAGCTCAGGCGATTCCTATAATTCACCCCTCCACTTT.

The chain is built from TRBV19 and TRBJ1-2; TRBD1 is a possible D gene (6 bases). The germline gives CDR1 LNHDA, CDR2 SQIVND (reference sequence). There are 15 residues in the CDR3. Trimming took 3 bases from V and 2 from J, leaving 13 bases between them. CDR3 protein: CASSIGRGVNYGYTF. CDR3 in DNA: TGTGCCAGTAGTATTGGCAGGGGAGTAAACTATGGCTACACCTTC.

By frequency in the sample, this clone is medium-sized. This chain uses TRBV4-3 with TRBJ1-4; D is ambiguous. This CDR3 is 16 amino acids long. Trimming removed 0 bases from V and 8 bases from J, with 16 bases in between. Germline V gives CDR1 LGHNA, CDR2 YSLEER. CDR3: CASSQDRSEGLEKLFF. The DNA for the CDR3 is TGCGCCAGCAGCCAAGATAGGTCGGAGGGCCTCGAAAAACTGTTTTTT.